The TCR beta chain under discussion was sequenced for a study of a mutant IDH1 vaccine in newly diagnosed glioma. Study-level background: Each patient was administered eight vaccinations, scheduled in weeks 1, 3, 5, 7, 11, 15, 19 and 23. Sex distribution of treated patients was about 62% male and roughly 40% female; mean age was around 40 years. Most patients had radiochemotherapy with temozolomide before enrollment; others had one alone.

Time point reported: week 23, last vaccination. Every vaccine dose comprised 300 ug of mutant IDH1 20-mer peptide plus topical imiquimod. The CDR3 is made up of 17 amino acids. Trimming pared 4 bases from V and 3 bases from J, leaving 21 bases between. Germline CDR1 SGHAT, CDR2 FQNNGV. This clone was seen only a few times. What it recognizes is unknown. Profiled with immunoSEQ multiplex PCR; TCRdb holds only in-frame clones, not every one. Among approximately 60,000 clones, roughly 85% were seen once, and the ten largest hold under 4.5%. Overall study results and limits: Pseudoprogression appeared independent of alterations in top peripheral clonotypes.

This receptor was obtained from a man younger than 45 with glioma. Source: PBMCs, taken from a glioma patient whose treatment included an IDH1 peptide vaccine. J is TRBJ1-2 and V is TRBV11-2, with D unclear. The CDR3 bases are TGTGCCAGCAGCTCCCTTTCGTTTCGGTCATGGGACTATGGCTACACCTTC. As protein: CASSSLSFRSWDYGYTF.